This TCR beta chain came from a study of T cell responses to AZD1222 COVID-19 vaccine. The study, taken as a whole, reports: Variant regions that are unmutated are reportedly the target of nearly half of spike-specific TCRs.

Sequencing used immunoSEQ multiplex PCR; TCRdb keeps in-frame clones, though not all of them. Seen here are 200,000 or so clones, 80% to 90% observed once, and the top ten hold around 7.9%. Notes on this clone: Its matching antigen is unknown.

The CDR3 contains 14 residues. Germline V gene data show CDR1 as MNHEY and CDR2 as SMNVEV (reference sequence). V lost 4 bases and J lost 4, with 10 bases in between. This receptor was obtained from an adult in good health. Sequenced here: peripheral blood, sampled on day 0 of AZD1222 vaccination. V gene TRBV27 combines with J gene TRBJ2-2; D is unresolved. The CDR3 loop is CASSYSQSTGELFF. The CDR3 DNA is TGTGCCAGCAGTTACTCGCAGTCCACCGGGGAGCTGTTTTTT.